This section outlines one T cell receptor (beta chain) sequence together with its context. It lacks a known antigen. No much larger clone exists at a distance of one base, and base qualities are not known. Including the terminal cysteine and phenylalanine, the CDR3 comprises 14 residues. Only the CDR3 DNA is retained, 42 bases long and in frame from the first base. CDR1 and CDR2 were assigned from the germline V gene as MDHEN and SYDVKM. V gives up 6 bases and J gives up 1 base, and the segment between their germline ends measures 12 bases. TCRbeta CDR3 regions were amplified from genomic DNA by means of the immunoSEQ Assay, a bias-controlled multiplex PCR. In the original analysis: The number of nucleated cells in each sample was estimated from the amplification of reference gene primers within the assay. To quantify the absolute abundance of each unique TCRbeta CDR3 rearrangement, sequence reads were collapsed and filtered. For each sample, productive Simpson clonality was calculated as the square root of Simpson's diversity index across productive rearrangements. This immuneACCESS table, as held by TCRdb, lists in-frame sequences with V and J called but not all clones. Of the missing ones, under half trace to an unresolved V gene in checked studies; the others have no known cause. Clone size and V and J calls were adopted from that table, with D and trimming inferred from the DNA. The sample table shows about 170,000 clones, and just under 95% are seen once. The ten largest account for roughly 4.5% of the sample.

The data stem from a study of blood T cell repertoires in COVID-19 (dated by TCRdb to the early 2020s). Turning to the overall study: The collaborator samples originated in the United States, Italy and Spain and spanned the acute and convalescent phases of COVID-19. The samples were drawn from the first 160 participants of the ongoing ImmuneRACE study and from some 1,300 subjects provided by 6 global collaborators. Where HLA class I and class II types were available, the types were taken from metadata supplied by the sample provider, not from assay-based typing. The material from the prospective study consisted of cDNA or gDNA derived from T cells, B-cell-depleted T cells, or PBMCs. A freely available public database, intended as a resource for researchers studying the immune response to SARS-CoV-2, is where the repertoires were released. The sample metadata nearly always contained a de-identified subject ID, COVID-19 status, age in years and sex. The dataset comprised deeply sampled blood TCRbeta repertoires from subjects exposed to, actively infected with, or recovered from COVID-19. Study-level results and caveats: How much clinical and demographic metadata was included differed by source and by participant, and the metadata was provided uncurated.

The collaborating institutions used their own protocols to collect whole blood in K2EDTA tubes. For TCRbeta analysis, collaborator samples were shipped as frozen whole blood, as isolated PBMCs, or as DNA extracted from either sample type. Sequenced material: peripheral blood. This sequence was found in a woman between 45 and 60 years old with acute or convalescent COVID-19. This chain joins TRBV28 to TRBJ1-1, and TRBD1 may be the D gene, going by 6 matching bases. The encoded CDR3 is CASSWTVRNTEAFF. The bases are TGTGCCAGCAGCTGGACAGTGCGGAACACTGAAGCTTTCTTT. With all but the CDR3 taken from the reference TRBV28 and TRBJ1-1 genes, the full variable domain is: DVKVTQSSRYLVKRTGEKVFLECVQDMDHENMFWYRQDPGLGLRLIYFSYDVKMKEKGDIPEGYSVSREKKERFSLILESASTNQTSMYLCASSWTVRNTEAFFGQGTRLTVV.